This section outlines one TCR beta chain sequence together with its context. The junction shows a germline mismatch at one end, possibly a read error. The time point is: newly diagnosed GD, antithyroid drugs for less than 3 months. The TCR library used RNA extracted from PBMCs. These data originate in a study of regulatory T cells in long-lasting Graves disease. With iRepertoire HTBI primers and Arm-PCR of CDR3 regions, TCR beta libraries were built. Via MiXCR, TCRdb re-called the multiplex PCR reads, giving one row per CDR3 protein. The repertoire holds hundreds of thousands of distinct CDR3 sequences, with 16% as singletons. There are 15 residues in the CDR3. Germline V CDR1 and CDR2: SGHDN, FVKESK. These data are also associated with another study on T cells in Graves' hyperthyroidism and ophthalmopathy.

V and J are TRBV14 and TRBJ1-2; D is perhaps TRBD1 (6 bases). This receptor was taken from a young woman with Graves disease. Specimen: peripheral blood mononuclear cells (PBMCs), collected at new diagnosis, from a patient treated with antithyroid drugs. The CDR3 here is CASSQDFGQSYGYNF. As DNA, the CDR3 is TGTGCCAGCAGCCAAGATTTTGGACAGAGCTATGGCTACAACTTC. The whole variable domain, remainder taken from reference TRBV14 and TRBJ1-2, is EAGVTQFPSHSVIEKGQTVTLRCDPISGHDNLYWYRRVMGKEIKFLLHFVKESKQDESGMPNNRFLAERTGGTYSTLKVQPAELEDSGVYFCASSQDFGQSYGYNFGSGTRLTVV.